The next 18 T cell receptor beta chains were all read from a single sample in a study of glioma-infiltrating T cells. The iRepertoire nested amplicon-rescue multiplex PCR amplified TCR alpha and beta CDR3s from RNA. TCRdb reprocessed the multiplex PCR reads via MiXCR and lists one record per CDR3 protein. The sample shows around 180,000 distinct CDR3 sequences, 43% of them seen only once. The sample comprised glioma tissue, nonneoplastic brain tissue, or PBMCs (not recorded which). Receptors were obtained from a human donor with low-grade glioma or glioblastoma, undergoing nonglioma brain surgery, or in good health (not recorded which).

The chain carries TRBV11-2 and TRBJ2-7, with D perhaps TRBD2 (6 bases). The CDR3 spans 13 residues. Trimming left V 5 bases short and J 7 bases short, with 15 bases between. The germline V gene has CDR1 SGHAT and CDR2 FQNNGV. This chain's CDR3 is CASSPPGVREQYF. The CDR3, as DNA: TGTGCCAGCAGCCCCCCGGGGGTGCGGGAGCAGTACTTC. Drawing the rest from reference TRBV11-2 and TRBJ2-7, the complete variable domain is EAGVAQSPRYKIIEKRQSVAFWCNPISGHATLYWYQQILGQGPKLLIQFQNNGVVDDSQLPKDRFSAERLKGVDSTLKIQPAKLEDSAVYLCASSPPGVREQYFGPGTRLTVT.

A note on this clonotype: Given a much more abundant clone one base away, this may be a read error. The chain employs TRBV6-5 and TRBJ2-3; no firm D call. Germline CDR1 MNHEY, CDR2 SVGAGI. The CDR3 has 14 residues. V lost 11 bases to trimming and J lost 2 bases, with 17 bases between them. CDR3 in amino acids: CASTGSLATDTQYF. The DNA for the CDR3 is TGTGCCTCAACGGGCTCCCTTGCCACAGATACGCAGTATTTT.

In its sample, this clonotype was seen a few times. The rearrangement links TRBV29-1 to TRBJ2-1; D not resolved. V was pared by 1 base and J by 1 base, with 5 bases between. The length of the CDR3 is 13 residues. Germline-derived CDR1 and CDR2 are SQVTM and ANQGSEA. CDR3 nucleotide sequence: TGCAGCGTTGAAGCAGTTTCCTACAATGAGCAGTTCTTC. Protein product: CSVEAVSYNEQFF.

V usage is TRBV7-8 and J usage is TRBJ2-1; D perhaps matches TRBD1 (6 bases). CDR1 is SGHVS and CDR2 is FQNEAQ in the germline V gene. The V and J ends lost 2 bases and 0 bases respectively, with 11 bases between them. The CDR3 is made up of 16 amino acids. The CDR3 region has the DNA TGTGCCAGCAGCTTAAAGAAAGGGGGCTCCTACAATGAGCAGTTCTTC. Translation gives CASSLKKGGSYNEQFF.

Turning to this clonotype: This may arise from a read error, as a much more abundant clone is one base away. This chain joins TRBV20-1 and TRBJ2-5; D not certain. Germline loops: CDR1 DFQATT, CDR2 SNEGSKA (reference sequence). Trimming shortened V by 0 bases and J by 4 bases, and 9 bases separated the two germline ends. The CDR3 runs to 13 residues. DNA of the CDR3: TGCAGTGCTAGAGATGTGTGGGGAGAGACCCAGTACTTC. This translates into CSARDVWGETQYF.

This clonotype was counted many times. This sequence joins TRBV28 and TRBJ2-1; possibly TRBD1 for D (6 bases). V lost 8 bases, J lost 8 bases, and 25 bases lay in between. This CDR3 has 16 residues. Germline assignment: CDR1 MDHEN and CDR2 SYDVKM. The CDR3 region is CASRGSSRGLVDEQFF. The CDR3 DNA reads TGTGCCAGCCGGGGCTCCTCCAGGGGTTTGGTCGATGAGCAGTTCTTC.

The rearrangement links TRBV29-1 to TRBJ1-2; D remains unclear. The CDR3 sequence is 11 residues long. Looked up from germline, CDR1 is SQVTM and CDR2 is ANQGSEA. Trimming removed 2 bases from V and 5 bases from J, with 6 bases in between. CDR3: CSVEQPYGYTF. The CDR3 DNA sequence: TGCAGCGTTGAACAGCCTTATGGCTACACCTTC.

This clonotype was counted ten times or more. The genes are TRBV7-9 and TRBJ2-1; 7 nucleotides line up with TRBD2. Germline trimming cut 3 bases from V and 2 bases from J; bases unmatched to any gene: 1. CDR3 size: 14 residues. From germline, CDR1 is SEHNR and CDR2 FQNEAQ (reference sequence). The CDR3 DNA reads as TGTGCCAGCAGCTTGGGGGGGACCTACAATGAGCAGTTCTTC. Translation gives CASSLGGTYNEQFF.

On this clonotype: With a much larger clone just one base away, this may be a read error. The V call is TRBV2, the J call TRBJ1-2, with unresolved D. Germline CDR1 reads SNHLY; CDR2 reads FYNNEI. V lost 0 bases to trimming and J lost 4 bases, with 15 bases between them. The length of the CDR3 is 16 residues. CDR3 protein: CASSEALEGLGYGYTF. DNA for the CDR3: TGTGCCAGCAGTGAAGCGTTAGAGGGTCTAGGCTATGGCTACACCTTC. The whole variable domain, filled in from reference TRBV2 and TRBJ1-2, reads EPEVTQTPSHQVTQMGQEVILRCVPISNHLYFYWYRQILGQKVEFLVSFYNNEISEKSEIFDDQFSVERPDGSNFTLKIRSTKLEDSAMYFCASSEALEGLGYGYTFGSGTRLTVV.

A note on this clonotype: The junction does not match germline at one end; this may be a read error. The CDR3 nucleotides read TGTGCCAGCAGCTTAACCGTAGATCAGACCCAGCATTTT. It translates to CASSLTVDQTQHF. The V call is TRBV7-3, the J call TRBJ1-5, with D hard to call. This CDR3 is 13 amino acids long. The germline CDR1 and CDR2 sequences are SGHTA and FQGTGA.

J is TRBJ2-2 and V is TRBV7-9; D possibly corresponds to TRBD2 (5 bases). Trimming took off 2 bases at V and 5 bases at J, with 9 bases between the two ends. This CDR3 is built from 14 residues. The germline gives CDR1 SEHNR, CDR2 FQNEAQ (reference sequence). CDR3 region: CASSLIRGTGELFF. The CDR3 DNA reads as TGTGCCAGCAGCTTAATTCGGGGAACCGGGGAGCTGTTTTTT.

Remarks on this clonotype: This may be a read error: a much more frequent sequence differs by one nucleotide. The rearrangement links TRBV7-6 to TRBJ2-1, with 9 positions matching TRBD1. The V gene's germline CDR1 is SGHVS and CDR2 FNYEAQ. This CDR3 is built from 13 residues. With 5 bases clipped from V and 13 bases from J, the junction kept 9 bases outside the gene matches. Here the CDR3 reads CASSPGQGGDQFF. The CDR3 coding sequence is TGTGCCAGCAGCCCGGGACAGGGAGGTGATCAGTTCTTC.

This clonotype has only a few counts. The chain uses TRBV18 and TRBJ1-1; D not resolved. Germline V lookup: CDR1 KGHSH, CDR2 LQKENI. The CDR3 covers 15 residues. Trimming left V 0 bases short and J 0 bases short, with 8 bases between. CDR3 region: CASSPPGRMNTEAFF. CDR3 in DNA: TGTGCCAGCTCACCACCAGGGCGGATGAACACTGAAGCTTTCTTT.

This clonotype came up many times. The J gene is TRBJ2-5, the V gene TRBV20-1, with 9 bases lining up with TRBD2. The V and J ends lost 5 bases and 0 bases, in that order; junction bases with no gene match: 13. CDR1 and CDR2 (germline): DFQATT, SNEGSKA (reference sequence). This CDR3 is built from 17 residues. As DNA, the CDR3 is TGCAGTGCTCCCGGGACTAGCTGGAGGGAATACCAAGAGACCCAGTACTTC. As protein: CSAPGTSWREYQETQYF.

The rearrangement links TRBV6-1 to TRBJ2-7; 13 positions match TRBD2. The CDR3 has 14 residues. CDR1 MNHNS and CDR2 SASEGT come from the germline V gene. The CDR3: CASGGLAGSYEQYF. In DNA, the CDR3 is TGTGCTAGCGGGGGACTAGCGGGATCCTACGAGCAGTACTTC.

In regard to this clonotype: A much bigger clone sits one base away, suggesting this may be a read error. The chain is built from TRBV4-1 and TRBJ2-7, with D perhaps matching TRBD1 or TRBD2 (5 bases each). Looked up from germline, CDR1 is MGHRA and CDR2 is YSYEKL. The CDR3 consists of 12 residues. CDR3 nucleotides: TGCCCCAGCAGCCATCCTGGGGGCGAGCAGTACTTC. As protein: CPSSHPGGEQYF.

The rearrangement joins TRBV20-1 to TRBJ2-1; the match to TRBD2 covers 8 bases. Germline CDR1 is DFQATT and CDR2 is SNEGSKA (reference sequence). V was clipped by 0 bases and J by 6 bases; unmatched bases: 16. This CDR3 contains 18 residues. The CDR3 DNA follows: TGCAGTGCTAGAGATCACTATAGCCCAGCGGGAGACGTCAATGAGCAGTTCTTC. Protein sequence: CSARDHYSPAGDVNEQFF.

This clonotype was recorded at least ten times. One end of the junction is discordant with germline, which a read error may explain. The rearrangement uses TRBV19 and TRBJ2-7; 8 positions agree with TRBD2. The CDR3 is made up of 13 amino acids. Germline assignment: CDR1 LNHDA and CDR2 SQIVND (reference sequence). CDR3 coding DNA: TGTGCCAGCAGTAGCGGGACTAGCTACGAGCAGTACTTC. Its translation is CASSSGTSYEQYF.